This T cell receptor (beta chain) originates from a study of T-cell reconstitution after alpha-beta-depleted transplantation in children. The study's findings and limits: Some patients' high day-60 TCRbeta diversity was traced to surviving recipient T cells and thymic progenitors. By one year post-transplant, T-cell counts and diversity largely arose from T cells that were newly produced. About two months after transplant, alpha-beta T cells reportedly came from several hundred expanded graft clones.

This CDR3 contains 16 residues. Trimming pared 6 bases from V and 0 bases from J, leaving 12 bases between. CDR1 is LNHDA and CDR2 is SQIVND in the germline V gene (reference sequence). Points on this clonotype: Its antigen is unidentified.

Construction of the TCRbeta library involved unique molecular identifiers. TCRdb processed the PCR reads anew with MiXCR; each CDR3 protein has one entry. Found here are around 700,000 distinct CDR3 sequences, around 13% of them singletons; the top ten hold 0.65% to 0.9%. The receptor was isolated from a girl aged 2-10 years with congenital amegakaryocytic thrombocytopenia, due to receive a stem cell transplant. V gene TRBV19 combines with J gene TRBJ2-6; D might be TRBD1 (6 bases). Sample: PBMCs, taken before TCRalphabeta/CD19-depleted stem cell transplant. The CDR3 here is CASRRTEASGANVLTF. Here the CDR3 DNA reads TGTGCCAGTAGAAGGACAGAAGCCTCTGGGGCCAACGTCCTGACTTTC. Filled out from reference TRBV19 and TRBJ2-6, the complete variable domain reads DGGITQSPKYLFRKEGQNVTLSCEQNLNHDAMYWYRQDPGQGLRLIYYSQIVNDFQKGDIAEGYSVSREKKESFPLTVTSAQKNPTAFYLCASRRTEASGANVLTFGAGSRLTVL.